The following is a T cell receptor (beta chain) sequence with its context. This entry belongs to a study of T cell changes during pregnancy in multiple sclerosis. Method: immunoSEQ multiplex PCR; TCRdb's copy keeps in-frame clones and lacks some. The sample holds under 50,000 clones, almost 90% seen once. The V gene end was trimmed by 5 bases and the J gene end by 3 bases; junction bases not matched to a gene: 3. The CDR3 runs 14 residues. Germline CDR1 and CDR2: SGHAT and FQNNGV. The chain carries TRBV11-2 and TRBJ2-7; 11 positions match TRBD2. This clonotype was obtained from a female donor in good health, enrolled as a control in a pregnancy study. The source material was peripheral blood, sampled in the first trimester of pregnancy. This CDR3 reads CASSPGLAGYEQYF. Here the CDR3 DNA reads TGTGCCAGCAGCCCAGGACTAGCGGGCTACGAGCAGTACTTC.